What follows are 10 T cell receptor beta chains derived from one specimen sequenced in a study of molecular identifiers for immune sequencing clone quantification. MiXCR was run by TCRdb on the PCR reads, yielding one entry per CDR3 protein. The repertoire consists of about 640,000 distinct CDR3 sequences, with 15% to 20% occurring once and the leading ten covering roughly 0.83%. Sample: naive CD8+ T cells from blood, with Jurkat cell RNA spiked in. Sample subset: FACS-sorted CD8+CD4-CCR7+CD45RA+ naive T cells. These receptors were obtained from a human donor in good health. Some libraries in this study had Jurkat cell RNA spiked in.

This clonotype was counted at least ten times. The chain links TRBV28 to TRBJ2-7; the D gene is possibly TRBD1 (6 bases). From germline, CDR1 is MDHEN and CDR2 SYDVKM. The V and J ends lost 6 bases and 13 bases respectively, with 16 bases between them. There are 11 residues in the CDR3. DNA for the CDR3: TGTGCCAGCAGGATACCGGGACACCTTTACTTC. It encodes CASRIPGHLYF.

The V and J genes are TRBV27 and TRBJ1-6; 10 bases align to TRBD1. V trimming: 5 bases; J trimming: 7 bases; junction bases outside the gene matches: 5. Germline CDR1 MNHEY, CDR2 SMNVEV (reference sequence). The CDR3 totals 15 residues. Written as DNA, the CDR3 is TGTGCCAGCAGTGACAGGGGGCTGGGAAATTCACCCCTCCACTTT. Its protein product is CASSDRGLGNSPLHF.

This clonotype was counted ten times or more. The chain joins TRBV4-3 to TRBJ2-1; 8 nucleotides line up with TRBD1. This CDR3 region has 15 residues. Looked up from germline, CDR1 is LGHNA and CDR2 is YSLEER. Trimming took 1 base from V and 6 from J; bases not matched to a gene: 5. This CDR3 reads CASSQGQGAGNEQFF. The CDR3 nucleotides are TGCGCCAGCAGCCAAGGGCAGGGGGCGGGCAATGAGCAGTTCTTC.

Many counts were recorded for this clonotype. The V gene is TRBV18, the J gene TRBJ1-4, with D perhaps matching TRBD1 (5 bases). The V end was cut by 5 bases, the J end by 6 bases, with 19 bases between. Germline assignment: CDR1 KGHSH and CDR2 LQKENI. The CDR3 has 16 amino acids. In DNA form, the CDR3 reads TGTGCCAGCTCATCGAATGCAGGGTATAGAGATGAAAAACTGTTTTTT. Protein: CASSSNAGYRDEKLFF.

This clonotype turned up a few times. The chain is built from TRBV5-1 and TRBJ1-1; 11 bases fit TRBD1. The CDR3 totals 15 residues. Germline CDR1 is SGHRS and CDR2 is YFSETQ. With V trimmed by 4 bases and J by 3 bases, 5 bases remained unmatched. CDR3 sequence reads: CASSPWTGGYTEAFF. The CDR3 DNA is TGCGCCAGCAGCCCGTGGACAGGGGGCTACACTGAAGCTTTCTTT.

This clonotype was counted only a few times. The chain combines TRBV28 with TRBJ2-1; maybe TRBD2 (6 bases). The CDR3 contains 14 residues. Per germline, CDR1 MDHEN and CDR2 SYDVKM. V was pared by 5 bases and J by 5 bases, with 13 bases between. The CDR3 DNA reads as TGTGCCAGCAGTGCGGGACTCCGCCACAATGAGCAGTTCTTC. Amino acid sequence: CASSAGLRHNEQFF.

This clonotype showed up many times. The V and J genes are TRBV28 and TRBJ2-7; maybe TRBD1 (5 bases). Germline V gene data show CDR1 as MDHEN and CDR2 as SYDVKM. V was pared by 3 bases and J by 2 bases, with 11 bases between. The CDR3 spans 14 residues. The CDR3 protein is CASSFPTDAYEQYF. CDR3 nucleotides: TGTGCCAGCAGTTTTCCGACAGACGCCTACGAGCAGTACTTC.

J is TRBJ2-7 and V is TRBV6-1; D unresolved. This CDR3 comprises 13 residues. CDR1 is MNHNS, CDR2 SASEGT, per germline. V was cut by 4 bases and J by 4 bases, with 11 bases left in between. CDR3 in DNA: TGTGCCAGCAGTGCTTTCCACCTTTACGAGCAGTACTTC. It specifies CASSAFHLYEQYF.

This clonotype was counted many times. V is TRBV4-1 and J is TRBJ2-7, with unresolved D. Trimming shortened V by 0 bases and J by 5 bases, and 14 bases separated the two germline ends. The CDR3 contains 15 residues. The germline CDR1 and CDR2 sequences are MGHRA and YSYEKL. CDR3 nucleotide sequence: TGCGCCAGCAGCCAAGAGGCCCCACAGTACCACGAGCAGTACTTC. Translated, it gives CASSQEAPQYHEQYF.

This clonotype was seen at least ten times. CDR3 sequence (DNA): TGCGCCAGCAGCTTGGCCGGGCAGAGCTATAACTATGGCTACACCTTC. Its translation: CASSLAGQSYNYGYTF. The V gene is TRBV5-1, the J gene TRBJ1-2; D not certain. Trimming left V 0 bases short and J 1 base short, with 13 bases between. Germline-derived CDR1 and CDR2 are SGHRS and YFSETQ. The CDR3 has 16 amino acids.